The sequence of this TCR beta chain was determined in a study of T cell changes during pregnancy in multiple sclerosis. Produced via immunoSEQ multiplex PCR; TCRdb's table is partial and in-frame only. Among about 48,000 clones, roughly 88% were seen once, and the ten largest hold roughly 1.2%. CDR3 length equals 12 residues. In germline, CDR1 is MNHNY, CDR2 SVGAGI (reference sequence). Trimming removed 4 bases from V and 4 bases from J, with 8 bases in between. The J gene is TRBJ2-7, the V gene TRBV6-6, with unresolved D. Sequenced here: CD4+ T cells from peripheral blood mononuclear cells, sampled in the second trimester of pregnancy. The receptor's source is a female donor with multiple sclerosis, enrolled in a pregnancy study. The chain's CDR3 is CASSSMTYEQYF. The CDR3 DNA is TGTGCCAGCAGTTCTATGACTTACGAGCAGTACTTC.